The clone carrying this T cell receptor beta chain was recorded once. The target antigen is unknown. These data belong to a study of cytotoxic CD8 clonotypes in ibrutinib-treated CLL. On the study more broadly: In all, about 11 patients were relapsed/refractory, some 14 were treatment-naive and roughly 18 were IGHV unmutated.

Study observations and caveats: At progression, clonality fell back toward baseline after rising at ibrutinib response.

Sequencing was performed with immunoSEQ multiplex PCR; in TCRdb, only in-frame clones are kept and a portion is missing. This sample has some 130,000 clones, with 70% to 90% found just once. CDR1 is SGHNT, CDR2 YYREEE, per germline (reference sequence). The CDR3 totals 16 residues. V gave up 5 bases and J gave up 7 bases; unmatched junction bases: 11. The receptor's source is a human donor with chronic lymphocytic leukemia. Sequenced here: PBMCs, sampled after 24 months of ibrutinib treatment. The chain links TRBV5-4 to TRBJ2-1; 11 bases map to TRBD1. CDR3 amino acids: CASRLSGTGGHNEQFF. The CDR3 nucleotides are TGTGCCAGCAGACTTTCCGGGACAGGGGGTCATAATGAGCAGTTCTTC.